Presented here are 11 T cell receptor beta chains from one specimen sequenced in a study of blood T cell repertoires in COVID-19. Data came from immunoSEQ multiplex PCR; TCRdb stores just in-frame clones and leaves some out. The sample lists some 180,000 clones; 75% to 90% were seen once. Sample: PBMCs or T cells enriched from blood (not recorded which). The receptors stem from a middle-aged man who had recovered from COVID-19.

The chain joins TRBV12-3 or TRBV12-4 to TRBJ2-7; TRBD2 might be the D (6 bases). V was trimmed by 5 bases and J by 6 bases, leaving 11 bases between them. The CDR3 is 12 amino acids. The CDR3 DNA follows: TGTGCCAGCAGTAGGGACTCCGCCGAGCAGTACTTC. This encodes CASSRDSAEQYF.

With respect to this clone: A read error may account for a junction end that differs from germline. This chain uses TRBV3-1 (or the pseudogene TRBV3-2) with TRBJ2-1, with D possibly being TRBD1 (5 bases). The CDR3 runs 12 residues. Germline values: CDR1 LGHDT, CDR2 YNNKEL (reference sequence). The CDR3 DNA reads as TGTGCCAGCAGCCAAGATGGGATAGGCAGGGTCTTC. It yields the protein CASSQDGIGRVF.

The chain recombines TRBV5-1 with TRBJ2-5; 7 bases fit TRBD1. Germline CDR1 is SGHRS and CDR2 is YFSETQ. This CDR3 region has 15 residues. Trimming took 0 bases from V and 0 from J; bases not matched to a gene: 2. The CDR3: CASSLADRDQETQYF. Here the CDR3 DNA reads TGCGCCAGCAGCTTGGCCGACAGGGACCAAGAGACCCAGTACTTC.

The chain has TRBV5-1 and TRBJ2-7; 7 bases align to TRBD2. The V gene's germline CDR1 is SGHRS and CDR2 YFSETQ. V shed 3 bases, J shed 5 bases, and the junction held 5 bases outside the gene matches. The CDR3 covers 13 residues. CDR3 loop: CASSSLAPNEQYF. The CDR3 region has the DNA TGCGCCAGCAGCTCACTAGCGCCCAACGAGCAGTACTTC.

V and J are TRBV3-1 (or the pseudogene TRBV3-2) and TRBJ2-1; D remains unclear. CDR1 and CDR2 (germline): LGHDT, YNNKEL (reference sequence). CDR3 length equals 15 residues. The V and J ends lost 1 base and 6 bases respectively, with 13 bases between them. The CDR3 DNA reads as TGTGCCAGCAGCCAAGGGCTAGAACGATCCAATGAGCAGTTCTTC. As protein: CASSQGLERSNEQFF.

V usage is TRBV6-5 and J usage is TRBJ1-1; 9 nucleotides match TRBD1. This CDR3 region has 15 residues. J gave up 7 bases and V 5 bases, and 11 bases lay outside the gene matches. Germline CDR1 reads MNHEY; CDR2 reads SVGAGI. CDR3 in DNA: TGTGCCAGCAGTCCCTTTAACAGGGGGCGGGATGAAGCTTTCTTT. As protein: CASSPFNRGRDEAFF.

This clone was seen only once. CDR3 protein: CASSPRQGSVNTEAFF. The CDR3 region has the DNA TGTGCCAGCAGCCCCCGACAGGGCAGTGTCAACACTGAAGCTTTCTTT. The rearrangement uses TRBV11-2 and TRBJ1-1; 7 bases align to TRBD1. CDR1 SGHAT and CDR2 FQNNGV come from the germline V gene. The CDR3 sequence is 16 residues long. With 5 bases clipped from V and 2 bases from J, the junction kept 11 bases outside the gene matches.

This clone was detected once. V and J are TRBV10-3 and TRBJ2-5; tentatively, D is TRBD1 (7 bases). CDR1 is ENHRY, CDR2 SYGVKD, per germline. V lost 7 bases, J lost 5 bases, and 20 bases lay in between. This CDR3 contains 15 residues. In nucleotides, the CDR3 is TGTGCCATCAAGATGTCAGGGGGGAGAGAGGAGACCCAGTACTTC. Encoded protein: CAIKMSGGREETQYF.

This clone was observed once. V is TRBV9 and J is TRBJ1-2; 9 bases agree with TRBD1. The J segment lost 4 bases and the V segment lost 2 bases, leaving 6 bases of the junction unmatched. CDR1 is SGDLS and CDR2 is YYNGEE in the germline V gene. The CDR3 consists of 15 residues. As DNA, the CDR3 is TGTGCCAGCAGCGTCGAGGGACAGGGAGGCTATGGCTACACCTTC. Encoded protein: CASSVEGQGGYGYTF.

V and J are TRBV28 and TRBJ1-2; no clear D. CDR1 MDHEN and CDR2 SYDVKM come from the germline V gene. This CDR3 region has 15 residues. V lost 1 base and J lost 6, with 15 bases in between. CDR3 coding DNA: TGTGCCAGCAGTTTATCTCCGCGGCCGCCCGATGGCTACACCTTC. Residues: CASSLSPRPPDGYTF.

CDR3 sequence reads: CASSLRFNQPQHF. CDR3 DNA sequence: TGTGCCAGCAGCTTGAGGTTTAATCAGCCCCAGCATTTT. The chain joins TRBV11-2 to TRBJ1-5; D gene uncertain. The CDR3 covers 13 residues. Trimming shortened V by 3 bases and J by 4 bases, and 7 bases separated the two germline ends. CDR1 and CDR2 (germline): SGHAT, FQNNGV.